This is a list of T cell receptor beta chains from one sample in a study of beta chain features in type 1 diabetes. Assay: immunoSEQ multiplex PCR; the TCRdb copy retains only in-frame clones and omits some. Among around 340,000 clones listed, 9.3% were seen once. Sequenced input: central memory CD4+ T cells from blood. The origin of the receptors is a man aged 25 to 40 with type 1 diabetes. CDR3s include the opening cysteine and the closing phenylalanine or tryptophan. D genes are given only for firm matches. Only part of the rows carry a size: once, few, many, or a class if the clone is expanded.

d_call j_call clone_size v_call cdr3_aa cdr3_nt
- TRBJ2-1 few TRBV2 CASSEEMQATEQFF TGTGCCAGCAGTGAAGAAATGCAGGCAACTGAGCAGTTCTTC
TRBD1 TRBJ1-2 few TRBV5-6 CASSMNRQGFDYGYTF TGTGCCAGCAGCATGAACCGACAGGGTTTCGACTATGGCTACACCTTC
- TRBJ2-3 few TRBV11-2 CASSPADTQYF TGTGCCAGCAGCCCGGCAGATACGCAGTATTTT
- TRBJ2-6 few TRBV9 CASSVDKSFSGANVLTF TGTGCCAGCAGCGTAGATAAGAGTTTCTCTGGGGCCAACGTCCTGACTTTC
- TRBJ1-6 many TRBV2 CASSFDPPVGSPLHF TGTGCCAGCAGCTTCGACCCCCCGGTCGGGTCACCCCTCCACTTT
- TRBJ1-3 - TRBV29-1 CSVARAGFSGNTIYF TGCAGCGTTGCGAGGGCCGGCTTCTCTGGAAACACCATATATTTT
- TRBJ1-5 - TRBV7-2 CASSRPDGRPQHF TGTGCCAGCAGCCGTCCGGACGGCCGGCCCCAGCATTTT
TRBD1 TRBJ1-5 - TRBV5-7 CASSDIRTGRNSNQPQHF TGTGCCAGCAGCGATATTAGGACAGGGAGAAATAGCAATCAGCCCCAGCATTTT
TRBD1 TRBJ2-7 - TRBV7-2 CASSLSGTGGFYEQYF TGTGCCAGCAGCTTGTCCGGGACAGGGGGCTTTTACGAGCAGTACTTC
- TRBJ1-1 few TRBV10-3 CAISVEGIGDKAFF TGTGCCATCAGTGTAGAGGGGATCGGGGACAAAGCTTTCTTT
- TRBJ1-2 few TRBV9 CASSVVPTEPYGYTF TGTGCCAGCAGCGTAGTCCCCACAGAACCGTATGGCTACACCTTC
- TRBJ2-7 - TRBV28 CASSSGNGGSEQYF TGTGCCAGCAGTTCCGGGAATGGGGGAAGCGAGCAGTACTTC
- TRBJ1-5 - TRBV28 CASRSGNRGNQPQHF TGTGCCAGCAGGTCAGGAAATCGGGGAAATCAGCCCCAGCATTTT
- TRBJ2-5 many TRBV18 CASSPGENQETQYF TGTGCCAGCTCACCAGGGGAAAACCAAGAGACCCAGTACTTC
- TRBJ2-5 - TRBV27 CASNPRGREETQYF TGTGCCAGCAATCCCAGGGGCAGGGAGGAGACCCAGTACTTC
TRBD1 TRBJ1-1 few TRBV5-1 CASTGTGGMNTEAFF TGCGCCAGCACCGGGACAGGAGGCATGAACACTGAAGCTTTCTTT
- TRBJ1-1 many TRBV4-3 CASSQDYTEAFF TGCGCCAGCAGCCAAGATTACACGGAAGCTTTCTTT
TRBD1 TRBJ1-5 few TRBV18 CASSPGQAINQPQHF TGTGCCAGCTCACCCGGACAGGCAATCAATCAGCCCCAGCATTTT
TRBD1 TRBJ2-1 few TRBV29-1 CSASTEGTGPNEQFF TGCAGCGCTTCGACGGAAGGGACAGGGCCCAATGAGCAGTTCTTC
TRBD1 TRBJ1-4 - TRBV2 CASSRDRGPNEKLFF TGTGCCAGCAGTCGGGACAGGGGGCCGAATGAAAAACTGTTTTTT
TRBD1 TRBJ2-2 - TRBV10-3 CAISEARQGPGELFF TGTGCCATCAGTGAGGCGAGACAGGGTCCCGGGGAGCTGTTTTTT
TRBD1 TRBJ2-7 - TRBV4-1 CASSLEIAGQGARNEQYF TGCGCCAGCAGCCTCGAAATCGCGGGACAGGGGGCCAGAAACGAGCAGTACTTC
- TRBJ2-1 - TRBV29-1 CSVVDREVQFF TGCAGCGTGGTAGACAGGGAGGTGCAGTTCTTC
TRBD1 TRBJ1-1 - TRBV30 CAWSVQGTEAFF TGTGCCTGGAGTGTACAGGGGACTGAAGCTTTCTTT
TRBD2 TRBJ2-3 few TRBV27 CASSPRRAGGQEGDTQYF TGTGCCAGCAGCCCCCGAAGAGCGGGGGGCCAGGAGGGGGATACGCAGTATTTT
- TRBJ1-6 - TRBV7-8 CASSLAGAQELSPLHF TGTGCCAGCAGCTTAGCCGGAGCGCAGGAACTTTCACCCCTCCACTTT
- TRBJ2-6 few TRBV11-2 CASSLDPSGANVLTF TGTGCCAGCAGCTTAGATCCCTCTGGGGCCAACGTCCTGACTTTC
- TRBJ2-6 - TRBV7-6 CASSPRPGPGANVLTF TGTGCCAGCAGCCCCCGACCTGGACCTGGGGCCAACGTCCTGACTTTC
- TRBJ1-1 - TRBV7-2 CASSLGRLSEAFF TGTGCCAGCAGCTTAGGAAGGTTGTCTGAAGCTTTCTTT
TRBD1 TRBJ2-5 few TRBV6-5 CASIWDSQETQYF TGTGCCAGCATTTGGGACAGTCAAGAGACCCAGTACTTC
TRBD2 TRBJ2-3 - TRBV19 CASGLLGSGGTSTDTQYF TGTGCCAGTGGTTTACTGGGAAGCGGGGGGACTAGCACAGATACGCAGTATTTT
- TRBJ1-1 - TRBV6-6 CASGRAGTEAFF TGTGCCAGCGGCAGGGCGGGCACTGAAGCTTTCTTT
TRBD1 TRBJ1-5 few TRBV25-1 CASSEIGTGNNQPQHF TGTGCCAGCAGTGAAATTGGGACAGGCAATAATCAGCCCCAGCATTTT
- TRBJ2-3 - TRBV7-2 CAIGRGQTTDTQYF TGTGCCATAGGGAGGGGACAAACGACAGATACGCAGTATTTT
- TRBJ2-1 - TRBV5-8 CASSLAGTAAYNEQFF TGTGCCAGCAGCTTGGCAGGAACAGCCGCCTACAATGAGCAGTTCTTC